The rows below give T cell receptor beta chains drawn from one sample of a study of control samples from healthy donors and cancer patients. The assay was immunoSEQ multiplex PCR, and TCRdb's table has in-frame clones only and misses some. This table has about 89,000 clones, under 90% appearing once. Sample: blood. These receptors came from a woman between 40 and 55 years old in good health. Both conserved end residues are part of each CDR3. A D gene is named only where the DNA matches it firmly. Clone size appears in some rows only: once, few, many, or a class for an expanded clone.

clone_size: NA; j_call: TRBJ2-4; d_call: NA; v_call: TRBV10-3; cdr3_nt: TGTGCCATCAGTTCGGGGATAGGTCAGGATCTTCAGTACTTC; cdr3_aa: CAISSGIGQDLQYF
clone_size: NA; j_call: TRBJ1-2; d_call: TRBD1; v_call: TRBV3-1/TRBV3-2; cdr3_nt: TGTGCCAGCAGCCATGTGGGTCAGGGGGCGAGGGGCTACACCTTC; cdr3_aa: CASSHVGQGARGYTF
clone_size: NA; j_call: TRBJ2-5; d_call: NA; v_call: TRBV7-2; cdr3_nt: TGTGCCAGCAGCTTAGAGGCGGGGGCACAAGAGACCCAGTACTTC; cdr3_aa: CASSLEAGAQETQYF
clone_size: NA; j_call: TRBJ1-1; d_call: NA; v_call: TRBV9; cdr3_nt: TGTGCCAGCAGCGTAGGAGGGGGAGCCTACACTGAAGCTTTCTTT; cdr3_aa: CASSVGGGAYTEAFF
clone_size: NA; j_call: TRBJ2-5; d_call: NA; v_call: TRBV2; cdr3_nt: TGTGCCAGCGTGGCAGAAGAGACCCAGTACTTC; cdr3_aa: CASVAEETQYF
clone_size: NA; j_call: TRBJ2-2; d_call: TRBD1; v_call: TRBV13; cdr3_nt: TGTGCCAGCAGCTTACGGGACAGCAACACCGGGGAGCTGTTTTTT; cdr3_aa: CASSLRDSNTGELFF
clone_size: NA; j_call: TRBJ2-1; d_call: NA; v_call: TRBV5-6; cdr3_nt: TGTGCCAGCAGTAGGGACCCCGTAGGATCCTACAATGAGCAGTTCTTC; cdr3_aa: CASSRDPVGSYNEQFF
clone_size: once; j_call: TRBJ1-3; d_call: NA; v_call: TRBV2; cdr3_nt: TGTGCCAGCAGTATACAGGGCTCTGGAAACACCATATATTTT; cdr3_aa: CASSIQGSGNTIYF
clone_size: NA; j_call: TRBJ1-2; d_call: NA; v_call: TRBV19; cdr3_nt: TGTGCCATTAGGACCGAATACTATGGCTACACCTTC; cdr3_aa: CAIRTEYYGYTF
clone_size: NA; j_call: TRBJ2-7; d_call: TRBD1; v_call: TRBV5-6; cdr3_nt: TGTGCCAGCAGCTTGACAGGGGGCGAGCAGTACTTC; cdr3_aa: CASSLTGGEQYF
clone_size: NA; j_call: TRBJ2-1; d_call: NA; v_call: TRBV5-4; cdr3_nt: TGTGCCAGCAGCTTGGTGGGGCAGGATGAGCAGTTCTTC; cdr3_aa: CASSLVGQDEQFF
clone_size: NA; j_call: TRBJ2-7; d_call: TRBD1; v_call: TRBV7-2; cdr3_nt: TGTGCCAGCAGCTTAAGGTCAGGGGGCCCCTCCTACGAGCAGTACTTC; cdr3_aa: CASSLRSGGPSYEQYF
clone_size: NA; j_call: TRBJ1-1; d_call: TRBD1; v_call: TRBV3-1/TRBV3-2; cdr3_nt: TGTGCCAGCAGCCAAGATTGGGGCGGGCAGGGGGTAAACACTGAAGCTTTCTTT; cdr3_aa: CASSQDWGGQGVNTEAFF
clone_size: NA; j_call: TRBJ1-2; d_call: TRBD1; v_call: TRBV7-2; cdr3_nt: TGTGCCAGCAGCTCCCCGGGACAGGGAGGGAGTGGCTACACCTTC; cdr3_aa: CASSSPGQGGSGYTF
clone_size: NA; j_call: TRBJ1-6; d_call: NA; v_call: TRBV6-2/TRBV6-3; cdr3_nt: TGTGCCAGCAGTTACTCCGGAGATTCACCCCTCCACTTT; cdr3_aa: CASSYSGDSPLHF
clone_size: NA; j_call: TRBJ2-6; d_call: NA; v_call: TRBV24-1; cdr3_nt: TGTGCCACCAGTGACTCAAGGACAGAAAACTCTGGGGCCAACGTCCTGACTTTC; cdr3_aa: CATSDSRTENSGANVLTF
clone_size: NA; j_call: TRBJ2-5; d_call: NA; v_call: TRBV12-2; cdr3_nt: TGTGCAAGTCGCTTTTTCCGCCCTTTTAGCGGGGTTCAAGAGACCCAGTACTTC; cdr3_aa: CASRFFRPFSGVQETQYF
clone_size: NA; j_call: TRBJ1-2; d_call: TRBD1; v_call: TRBV6-5; cdr3_nt: TGTGCCAGCACCCAGACAGGGGGCTCTGGCTACACCTTC; cdr3_aa: CASTQTGGSGYTF
clone_size: NA; j_call: TRBJ2-4; d_call: NA; v_call: TRBV7-2; cdr3_nt: TGTGCCAGCAGCTTAGGGGGCCACGAAAACATTCAGTACTTC; cdr3_aa: CASSLGGHENIQYF
clone_size: NA; j_call: TRBJ2-4; d_call: NA; v_call: TRBV4-3; cdr3_nt: TGCGCCAGCAGCCAACCGGGTTCCAAAAACATTCAGTACTTC; cdr3_aa: CASSQPGSKNIQYF
clone_size: NA; j_call: TRBJ2-5; d_call: TRBD2; v_call: TRBV29-1; cdr3_nt: TGCAGCAGTTACACTACTAGCGGGGGGTACGAGACCCAGTACTTC; cdr3_aa: CSSYTTSGGYETQYF
clone_size: once; j_call: TRBJ1-2; d_call: TRBD1; v_call: TRBV3-1/TRBV3-2; cdr3_nt: TGTGCCAGCAGGCCCGGACAGGGTGGCTACACCTTC; cdr3_aa: CASRPGQGGYTF
clone_size: NA; j_call: TRBJ1-2; d_call: NA; v_call: TRBV6-5; cdr3_nt: TGTGCCAGCAGTTACGTCAGGGCCCTGGGAGGCTACACCTTC; cdr3_aa: CASSYVRALGGYTF
clone_size: NA; j_call: TRBJ1-2; d_call: NA; v_call: TRBV2; cdr3_nt: TGTGCCAGCAGTTCCTCAGGGGCTGATGGCTACACCTTC; cdr3_aa: CASSSSGADGYTF